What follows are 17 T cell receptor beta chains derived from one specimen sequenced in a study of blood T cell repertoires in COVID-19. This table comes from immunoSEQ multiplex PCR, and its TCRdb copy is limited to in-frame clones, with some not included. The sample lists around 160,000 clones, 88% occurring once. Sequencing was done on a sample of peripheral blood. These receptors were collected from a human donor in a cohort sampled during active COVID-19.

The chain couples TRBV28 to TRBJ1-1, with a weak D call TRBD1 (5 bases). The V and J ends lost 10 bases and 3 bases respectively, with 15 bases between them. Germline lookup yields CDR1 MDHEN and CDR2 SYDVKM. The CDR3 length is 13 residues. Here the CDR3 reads CATSAGGYTEAFF. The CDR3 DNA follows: TGTGCCACCTCTGCGGGGGGTTACACTGAAGCTTTCTTT.

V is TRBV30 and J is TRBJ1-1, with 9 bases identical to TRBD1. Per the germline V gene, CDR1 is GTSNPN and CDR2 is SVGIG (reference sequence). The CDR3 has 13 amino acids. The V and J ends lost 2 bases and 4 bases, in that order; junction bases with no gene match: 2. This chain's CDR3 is CAWSTTGGTEAFF. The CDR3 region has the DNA TGTGCCTGGAGTACGACAGGGGGCACTGAAGCTTTCTTT.

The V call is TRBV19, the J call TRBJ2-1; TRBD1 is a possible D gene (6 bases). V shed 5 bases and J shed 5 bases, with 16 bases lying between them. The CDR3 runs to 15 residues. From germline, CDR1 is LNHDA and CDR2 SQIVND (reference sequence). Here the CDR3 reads CASSPGLTGNNEQFF. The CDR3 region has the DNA TGTGCCAGTAGTCCGGGCCTGACAGGAAACAATGAGCAGTTCTTC.

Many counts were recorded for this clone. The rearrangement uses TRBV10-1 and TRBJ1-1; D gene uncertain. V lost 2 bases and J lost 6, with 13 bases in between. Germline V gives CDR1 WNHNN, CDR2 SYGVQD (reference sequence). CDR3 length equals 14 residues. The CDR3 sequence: CASSEAREISEAFF. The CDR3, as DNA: TGCGCCAGCAGTGAGGCGAGAGAGATTTCTGAAGCTTTCTTT.

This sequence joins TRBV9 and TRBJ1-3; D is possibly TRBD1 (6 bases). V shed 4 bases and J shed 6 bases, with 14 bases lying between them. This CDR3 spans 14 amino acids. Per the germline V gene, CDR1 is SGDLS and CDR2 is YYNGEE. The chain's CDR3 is CASSPHNRENTIYF. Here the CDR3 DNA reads TGTGCCAGCAGCCCTCATAACAGGGAAAACACCATATATTTT.

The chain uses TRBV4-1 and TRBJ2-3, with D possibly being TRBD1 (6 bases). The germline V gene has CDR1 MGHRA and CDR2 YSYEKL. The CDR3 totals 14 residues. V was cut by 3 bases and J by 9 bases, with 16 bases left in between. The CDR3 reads CASSQGADFRTQYF. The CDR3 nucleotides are TGCGCCAGCAGCCAGGGGGCTGACTTCCGCACGCAGTATTTT.

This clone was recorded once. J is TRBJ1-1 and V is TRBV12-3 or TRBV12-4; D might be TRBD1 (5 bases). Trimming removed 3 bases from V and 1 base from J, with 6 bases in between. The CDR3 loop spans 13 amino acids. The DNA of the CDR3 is TGTGCCAGCAGTTTTAGGGGGAACACTGAAGCTTTCTTT. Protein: CASSFRGNTEAFF.

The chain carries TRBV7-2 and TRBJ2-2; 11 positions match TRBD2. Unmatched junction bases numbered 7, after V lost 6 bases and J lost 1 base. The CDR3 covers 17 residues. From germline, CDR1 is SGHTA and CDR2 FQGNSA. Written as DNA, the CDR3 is TGTGCCAGCAGGGGGACTAGCGGAGGGAAGAACACCGGGGAGCTGTTTTTT. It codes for CASRGTSGGKNTGELFF.

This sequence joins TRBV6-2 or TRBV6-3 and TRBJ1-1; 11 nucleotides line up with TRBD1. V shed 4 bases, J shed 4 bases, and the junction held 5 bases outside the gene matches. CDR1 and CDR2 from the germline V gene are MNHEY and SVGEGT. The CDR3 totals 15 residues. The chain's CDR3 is CASSSPGTGGTEAFF. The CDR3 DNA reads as TGTGCCAGCAGTTCCCCCGGGACAGGGGGCACTGAAGCTTTCTTT.

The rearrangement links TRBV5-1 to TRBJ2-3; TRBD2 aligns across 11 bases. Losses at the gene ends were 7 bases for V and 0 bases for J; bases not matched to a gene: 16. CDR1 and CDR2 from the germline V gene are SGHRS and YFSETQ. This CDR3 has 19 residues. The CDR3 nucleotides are TGCGCCAGCTGTGTGATTCCGGGACTAGCGGCGAGTAGCACAGATACGCAGTATTTT. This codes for CASCVIPGLAASSTDTQYF.

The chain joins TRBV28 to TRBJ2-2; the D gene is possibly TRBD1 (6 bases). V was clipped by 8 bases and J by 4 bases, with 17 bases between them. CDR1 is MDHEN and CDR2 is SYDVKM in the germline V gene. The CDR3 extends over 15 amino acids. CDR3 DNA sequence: TGTGCCAGCGAAGGGAACAGGGCGGCCACCGGGGAGCTGTTTTTT. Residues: CASEGNRAATGELFF.

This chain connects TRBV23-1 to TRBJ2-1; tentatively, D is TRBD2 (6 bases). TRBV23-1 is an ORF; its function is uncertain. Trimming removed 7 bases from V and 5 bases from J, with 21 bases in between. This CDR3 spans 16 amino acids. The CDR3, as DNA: TGCGCCAGCATTTACGCGGCGGGGAATTCAGACAATGAGCAGTTCTTC. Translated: CASIYAAGNSDNEQFF.

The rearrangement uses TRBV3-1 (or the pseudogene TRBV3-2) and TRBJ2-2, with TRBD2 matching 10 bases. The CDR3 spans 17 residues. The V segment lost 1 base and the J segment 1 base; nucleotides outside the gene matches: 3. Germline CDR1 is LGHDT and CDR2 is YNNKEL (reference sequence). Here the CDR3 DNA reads TGTGCCAGCAGCCAAGGGGGGACTAGCGAGAACACCGGGGAGCTGTTTTTT. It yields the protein CASSQGGTSENTGELFF.

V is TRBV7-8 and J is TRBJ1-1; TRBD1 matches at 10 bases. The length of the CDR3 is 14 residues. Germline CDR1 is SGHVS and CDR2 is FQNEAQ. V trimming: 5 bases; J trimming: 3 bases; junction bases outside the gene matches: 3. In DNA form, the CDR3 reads TGTGCCAGCAGCCGGACAGGGGGGGACACTGAAGCTTTCTTT. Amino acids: CASSRTGGDTEAFF.

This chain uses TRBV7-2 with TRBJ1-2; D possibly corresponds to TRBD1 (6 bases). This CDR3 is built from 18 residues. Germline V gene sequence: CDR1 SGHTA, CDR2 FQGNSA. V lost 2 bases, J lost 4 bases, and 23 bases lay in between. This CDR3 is CASSLSPGGGQPGYGYTF. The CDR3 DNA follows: TGTGCCAGCAGCTTAAGCCCTGGTGGGGGCCAACCGGGCTATGGCTACACCTTC. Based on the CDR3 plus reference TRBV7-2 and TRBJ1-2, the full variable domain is GAGVSQSPSNKVTEKGKDVELRCDPISGHTALYWYRQSLGQGLEFLIYFQGNSAPDKSGLPSDRFSAERTGGSVSTLTIQRTQQEDSAVYLCASSLSPGGGQPGYGYTFGSGTRLTVV.

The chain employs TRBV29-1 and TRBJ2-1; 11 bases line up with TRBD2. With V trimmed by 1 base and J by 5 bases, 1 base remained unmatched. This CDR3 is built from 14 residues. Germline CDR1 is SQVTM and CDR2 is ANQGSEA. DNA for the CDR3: TGCAGCGTTGAAGGACTAGCGGGACACAATGAGCAGTTCTTC. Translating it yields CSVEGLAGHNEQFF.

The CDR3 coding sequence is TGTGCCAGCACTCAAGCTCCCCGGGGAGAGACCCAGTACTTC. It encodes CASTQAPRGETQYF. The chain is built from TRBV11-2 and TRBJ2-5; tentatively, D is TRBD2 (5 bases). Looked up from germline, CDR1 is SGHAT and CDR2 is FQNNGV. This CDR3 is built from 14 residues. V shed 7 bases and J shed 4 bases, with 16 bases lying between them.